The clone carrying this TCR beta chain was observed many times. Its antigen is as yet unknown. The source of the sample is a study of T-cell memory formation after mild COVID-19. About the study: There were largely donor-specific TCR clusters.

The V gene's germline CDR1 is SGHRS and CDR2 YFSETQ. The V and J ends lost 5 bases and 3 bases, in that order; junction bases with no gene match: 9. The CDR3 is made up of 15 amino acids. Whole-study results and caveats: Shrinking CD4+ clones were chiefly CM and EM; CD8+ ones were chiefly EMRA.

Amplification by 5'RACE using constant-segment primers produced TCR alpha and TCR beta cDNA libraries that carried sample barcodes and UMIs. Via MiXCR, TCRdb re-called the 5' RACE reads, giving one row per CDR3 protein. The table lists about 350,000 distinct CDR3 sequences, roughly 13% of them singletons. The receptor was derived from a man between 18 and 35 years old who had mild COVID-19 (a few samples of this study predate the infection). Cell type and time point are not known. The material sequenced was PBMCs or a T cell subset sorted from them (not recorded which). This rearrangement joins TRBV5-1 to TRBJ2-5; 8 nucleotides agree with TRBD2. Written as DNA, the CDR3 is TGCGCCAGCAGGAGTGGGGGACTAGTGAAAGAGACCCAGTACTTC. This sequence encodes CASRSGGLVKETQYF.